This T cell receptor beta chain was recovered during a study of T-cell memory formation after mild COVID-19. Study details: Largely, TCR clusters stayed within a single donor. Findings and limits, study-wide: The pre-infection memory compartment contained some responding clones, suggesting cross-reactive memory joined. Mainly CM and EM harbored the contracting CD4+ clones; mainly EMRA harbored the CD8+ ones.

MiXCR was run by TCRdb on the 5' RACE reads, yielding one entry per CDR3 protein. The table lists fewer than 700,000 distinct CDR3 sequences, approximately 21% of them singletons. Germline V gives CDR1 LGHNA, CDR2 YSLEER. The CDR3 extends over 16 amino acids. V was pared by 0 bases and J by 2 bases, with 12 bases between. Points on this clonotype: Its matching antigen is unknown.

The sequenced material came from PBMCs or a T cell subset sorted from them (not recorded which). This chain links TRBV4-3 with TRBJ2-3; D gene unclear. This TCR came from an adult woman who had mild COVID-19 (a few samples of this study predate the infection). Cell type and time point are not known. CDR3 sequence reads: CASSQDLSESTDTQYF. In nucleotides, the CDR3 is TGCGCCAGCAGCCAAGATCTAAGTGAATCCACAGATACGCAGTATTTT.